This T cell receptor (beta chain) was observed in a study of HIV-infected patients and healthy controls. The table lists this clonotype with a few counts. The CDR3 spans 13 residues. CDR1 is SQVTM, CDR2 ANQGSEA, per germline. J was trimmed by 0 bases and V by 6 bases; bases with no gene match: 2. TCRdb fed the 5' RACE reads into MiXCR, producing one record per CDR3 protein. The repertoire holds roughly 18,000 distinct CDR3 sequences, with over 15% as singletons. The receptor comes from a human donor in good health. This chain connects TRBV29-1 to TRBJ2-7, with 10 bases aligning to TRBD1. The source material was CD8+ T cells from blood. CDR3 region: CSVGTGASYEQYF. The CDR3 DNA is TGCAGCGTGGGGACAGGGGCCTCCTACGAGCAGTACTTC.